These 28 T cell receptor beta chains came from one sample sequenced in a study of blood T cell repertoires in COVID-19. Produced via immunoSEQ multiplex PCR; TCRdb's table is partial and in-frame only. The table lists some 140,000 clones, around 80% of them singletons. Sequenced input: peripheral blood. The receptors were sampled from a man aged 60 to 69 who had recovered from COVID-19.

The chain employs TRBV19 and TRBJ1-1; 9 bases align to TRBD1. V was pared by 7 bases and J by 1 base, with 7 bases of the junction left unmatched. CDR1 and CDR2 (germline): LNHDA, SQIVND (reference sequence). The CDR3 is 15 residues long. CDR3 sequence (DNA): TGTGCCAGTAAAACGGACAGGGGCGGGAACACTGAAGCTTTCTTT. As protein: CASKTDRGGNTEAFF.

The chain employs TRBV4-1 and TRBJ1-2, with D possibly being TRBD1 (5 bases). This CDR3 has 14 amino acids. The ends were cut back, 0 bases at V and 5 bases at J, with 10 bases in the middle. CDR1 is MGHRA, CDR2 YSYEKL, per germline. CDR3 protein: CASSQDETAYGYTF. CDR3 DNA sequence: TGCGCCAGCAGCCAAGATGAGACAGCTTATGGCTACACCTTC.

The chain carries TRBV6-1 and TRBJ2-2; TRBD2 might be the D (6 bases). With 9 bases removed from V and 2 bases from J, the gap between germline ends came to 16 bases. This CDR3 is built from 15 residues. CDR1 MNHNS and CDR2 SASEGT come from the germline V gene. DNA of the CDR3: TGTGCCAGTAGGGATGGAGGGGATAACACCGGGGAGCTGTTTTTT. This encodes CASRDGGDNTGELFF.

V gene TRBV5-4 combines with J gene TRBJ2-3, with 9 bases matching TRBD1. The germline V gene has CDR1 SGHNT and CDR2 YYREEE (reference sequence). V dropped 3 bases and J dropped 3; count of bases not matched to a gene: 8. This CDR3 has 16 amino acids. The CDR3 region has the DNA TGTGCCAGCAGCTCCGGCCGGGACAGGGTTACAGATACGCAGTATTTT. Translated: CASSSGRDRVTDTQYF.

The chain combines TRBV11-2 with TRBJ1-2; D unclear. Germline-derived CDR1 and CDR2 are SGHAT and FQNNGV. This CDR3 has 13 residues. V was trimmed by 1 base and J by 1 base, leaving 4 bases between them. DNA for the CDR3: TGTGCCAGCAGCTTAGTCATTAACTATGGCTACACCTTC. This translates into CASSLVINYGYTF.

The V gene is TRBV2, the J gene TRBJ1-2; TRBD1 matches 8 bases. Per germline, CDR1 SNHLY and CDR2 FYNNEI. The CDR3 has 13 amino acids. Trimming at V came to 7 bases and at J to 7 bases, leaving 8 bases not matched to a gene. The CDR3 here is CASKPTGDGGYTF. The CDR3 coding sequence is TGTGCCAGCAAACCGACAGGGGACGGTGGCTACACCTTC.

This sequence joins TRBV28 and TRBJ2-1; 8 bases agree with TRBD1. The V gene's germline CDR1 is MDHEN and CDR2 SYDVKM. The CDR3 is 14 residues long. Unmatched junction bases numbered 7, after V lost 10 bases and J lost 2 bases. The CDR3 nucleotides read TGTGCCACCTACGGGACAGGCACCTACAATGAGCAGTTCTTC. Amino acids: CATYGTGTYNEQFF.

The V gene is TRBV4-3, the J gene TRBJ2-1, with 9 bases that match TRBD1. CDR1 LGHNA and CDR2 YSLEER come from the germline V gene. V trimming: 6 bases; J trimming: 8 bases; junction bases outside the gene matches: 14. This CDR3 comprises 16 residues. The chain's CDR3 is CASSHQEPDRGHEQFF. The CDR3 region has the DNA TGCGCCAGCAGTCACCAAGAGCCGGACAGGGGACATGAGCAGTTCTTC.

The chain employs TRBV27 and TRBJ2-1, with D tentatively TRBD2 (6 bases). There are 14 residues in the CDR3. Germline CDR1 is MNHEY and CDR2 is SMNVEV (reference sequence). Trimming cost V 5 bases and J 6 bases, with 14 bases left between them. This CDR3 is CASSGPSATNEQFF. The CDR3 region has the DNA TGTGCCAGCAGTGGGCCTAGCGCCACCAATGAGCAGTTCTTC.

This clone was seen at least ten times. In DNA form, the CDR3 reads TGTGCCAGCAGCCAAGATAGGATGGGACTACGGAACACCGGGGAGCTGTTTTTT. This gives the protein CASSQDRMGLRNTGELFF. The V call is TRBV4-2, the J call TRBJ2-2; 7 bases fit TRBD2. There are 18 residues in the CDR3. Trimming took 0 bases from V and 1 from J; bases not matched to a gene: 8. CDR1 LGHNA and CDR2 YNFKEQ come from the germline V gene.

This clone was seen just once. The chain has TRBV9 and TRBJ2-2, with 8 nucleotides matching TRBD2. CDR1 is SGDLS, CDR2 YYNGEE, per germline. Trimming removed 0 bases from V and 7 bases from J; junction bases left unmatched: 5. The CDR3 has 15 amino acids. CDR3 region: CASSVAGGAFGELFF. The CDR3 DNA reads TGTGCCAGCAGCGTAGCCGGGGGGGCCTTCGGGGAGCTGTTTTTT.

In this sample, this clone turned up once. This chain connects TRBV28 to TRBJ2-2, with 7 bases identical to TRBD2. The CDR3 consists of 15 residues. Trimming took 7 bases from V and 4 from J; bases not matched to a gene: 9. The germline V gene encodes CDR1 MDHEN and CDR2 SYDVKM. CDR3 DNA sequence: TGTGCCAGCACCCAAGAGGGCGGGAGCACCGGGGAGCTGTTTTTT. Translated: CASTQEGGSTGELFF.

The chain joins TRBV27 to TRBJ1-2; perhaps TRBD1 as D (6 bases). Looked up from germline, CDR1 is MNHEY and CDR2 is SMNVEV (reference sequence). V shed 0 bases and J shed 2 bases, with 10 bases lying between them. This CDR3 spans 15 amino acids. The CDR3 spells CASSLSVDRNYGYTF. The DNA of the CDR3 is TGTGCCAGCAGTTTATCTGTCGACAGGAACTATGGCTACACCTTC.

This sequence joins TRBV6-5 and TRBJ2-3; perhaps TRBD2 as D (5 bases). Per germline, CDR1 MNHEY and CDR2 SVGAGI. The CDR3 is 14 residues long. The V and J ends lost 6 bases and 4 bases respectively, with 14 bases between them. The CDR3 nucleotides read TGTGCCAGCAGCGAGCGGTACAGAGCAGATACGCAGTATTTT. As protein: CASSERYRADTQYF.

In this sample, this clone turned up once. The V and J genes are TRBV7-9 and TRBJ2-2; tentative D call: TRBD1 (6 bases). Trimming removed 5 bases from V and 3 bases from J, with 13 bases in between. The CDR3 consists of 15 residues. The germline CDR1 and CDR2 sequences are SEHNR and FQNEAQ (reference sequence). The CDR3 region is CASSEQGMDTGELFF. CDR3 nucleotides: TGTGCCAGCAGCGAACAGGGAATGGACACCGGGGAGCTGTTTTTT.

This sequence joins TRBV29-1 and TRBJ2-7, with TRBD2 matching over 7 bases. CDR3 length: 13 amino acids. Trimming removed 3 bases from V and 7 bases from J; junction bases left unmatched: 9. CDR1 is SQVTM and CDR2 is ANQGSEA in the germline V gene. The DNA of the CDR3 is TGCAGCGTTGACCGCGCGGGAGATGGGGAGCAGTACTTC. Translating gives CSVDRAGDGEQYF.

The chain joins TRBV18 to TRBJ1-5; D is unresolved. V lost 6 bases, J lost 0 bases, and 6 bases lay in between. Germline V gene data show CDR1 as KGHSH and CDR2 as LQKENI. The CDR3 length is 13 residues. The CDR3 sequence is CASSIDSNQPQHF. CDR3 sequence (DNA): TGTGCCAGCTCCATAGATAGCAATCAGCCCCAGCATTTT.

This sequence joins TRBV15 and TRBJ2-3; possibly TRBD2 for D (6 bases). This CDR3 is 15 amino acids long. Germline CDR1 is LNHNV and CDR2 is YYDKDF (reference sequence). The V gene lost 8 bases and the J gene lost 2 bases, with 17 bases spanning the gap. The CDR3, as DNA: TGTGCCACCGGGTCGATTAGCGGCTTCACAGATACGCAGTATTTT. This codes for CATGSISGFTDTQYF.

This chain connects TRBV5-1 to TRBJ1-6; 7 bases fit TRBD1. Trimming cost V 1 base and J 7 bases; bases outside gene matches: 5. The CDR3 consists of 15 residues. CDR1 is SGHRS, CDR2 YFSETQ, per germline. The CDR3 bases are TGCGCCAGCAGCTTGATGGGACAGACAAATTCACCCCTCCACTTT. Protein product: CASSLMGQTNSPLHF.

V is TRBV5-1 and J is TRBJ2-4, with 10 positions matching TRBD2. The germline V gene encodes CDR1 SGHRS and CDR2 YFSETQ. After removal of 0 bases from V and 2 bases from J, the junction contained 2 bases not matched to a gene. The length of the CDR3 is 16 residues. The CDR3 nucleotides read TGCGCCAGCAGCTTGGGACTAGCGGGTCCCAAAAACATTCAGTACTTC. Its translation is CASSLGLAGPKNIQYF.

J is TRBJ1-5 and V is TRBV6-5, with D possibly TRBD1 on 5 matching bases. CDR3 length equals 13 residues. Per the germline V gene, CDR1 is MNHEY and CDR2 is SVGAGI. V was clipped by 6 bases and J by 2 bases, with 8 bases between them. The CDR3 DNA sequence: TGTGCCAGCAGCCCGGGGGGCAATCAGCCCCAGCATTTT. Protein sequence: CASSPGGNQPQHF.

This clone has only one observation. The same CDR3 arises from other DNA sequences in this sample as well. The chain employs TRBV7-3 and TRBJ2-1, with 11 bases that match TRBD2. The trim removed 5 bases at V and 0 bases at J, leaving 3 bases unmatched. Germline CDR1 SGHTA, CDR2 FQGTGA. There are 16 residues in the CDR3. The CDR3 sequence: CASSLTSGGSYNEQFF. CDR3 DNA: TGTGCCAGCAGCCTCACTAGCGGGGGCTCCTACAATGAGCAGTTCTTC.

This chain connects TRBV5-1 to TRBJ2-3, with a weak D call TRBD1 (5 bases). The CDR3 has 14 residues. The germline gives CDR1 SGHRS, CDR2 YFSETQ. Trimming took off 5 bases at V and 9 bases at J, with 19 bases between the two ends. This chain's CDR3 is CASSLSSQGSTQYF. The CDR3 bases are TGCGCCAGCAGTCTTTCCTCCCAGGGCTCGACGCAGTATTTT.

This chain's CDR3 is CASRGQGKNIQYF. The CDR3 bases are TGTGCCAGCAGGGGACAGGGGAAAAACATTCAGTACTTC. The rearrangement joins TRBV27 to TRBJ2-4; 10 bases align to TRBD1. Trimming cost V 6 bases and J 4 bases; bases outside gene matches: 0. The CDR3 runs 13 residues. CDR1 and CDR2 (germline): MNHEY, SMNVEV (reference sequence).

The rearrangement uses TRBV5-1 and TRBJ1-2, with a tentative D call TRBD1 (6 bases). Germline loops: CDR1 SGHRS, CDR2 YFSETQ. The V and J ends lost 4 bases and 2 bases respectively, with 18 bases between them. The length of the CDR3 is 16 residues. CDR3 sequence reads: CASSLPQGPRNYGYTF. The CDR3 nucleotides are TGCGCCAGCAGCCTCCCACAGGGACCAAGAAACTATGGCTACACCTTC.

On this clone: Other DNA sequences in the sample encode the same CDR3. This chain's CDR3 is CASSLAASGGQETQYF. The DNA of the CDR3 is TGCGCCAGCAGCTTGGCGGCTAGCGGGGGACAAGAGACCCAGTACTTC. The chain couples TRBV5-1 to TRBJ2-5; TRBD2 aligns across 10 bases. The germline gives CDR1 SGHRS, CDR2 YFSETQ. The CDR3 covers 16 residues. With V trimmed by 0 bases and J by 2 bases, 4 bases remained unmatched.

The chain links TRBV5-1 to TRBJ1-3, with TRBD1 matching over 8 bases. CDR3 length: 15 amino acids. The J segment lost 4 bases and the V segment lost 3 bases, leaving 6 bases of the junction unmatched. Germline V gene sequence: CDR1 SGHRS, CDR2 YFSETQ. CDR3 coding DNA: TGCGCCAGCAGCTCAGGGGGCGCAGCAGGAAACACCATATATTTT. Translated: CASSSGGAAGNTIYF.

The CDR3 sequence is CASSLRSQDTEAFF. The CDR3 DNA reads TGTGCCAGCTCGCTTAGGTCCCAGGACACTGAAGCTTTCTTT. The J gene is TRBJ1-1, the V gene TRBV18; unclear D gene. CDR1 is KGHSH, CDR2 LQKENI, per germline. V dropped 6 bases and J dropped 3 bases, with 14 bases sitting between them. This CDR3 has 14 amino acids.